This T cell receptor (beta chain) was obtained from a study of T cell responses to AZD1222 COVID-19 vaccine. Findings of the study overall: At study baseline, merely several AZD1222 recipients were seropositive. Spike-specific TCRs gained breadth and depth after people received two AZD1222 doses. White British people made up most donors, females outnumbered males, and clonal diversity was possibly underestimated.

Concerning this clone itself: Its specificity is unknown.

Second-dose recipients at about 4 or about 12 weeks were treated as one pooled group. This table comes from immunoSEQ multiplex PCR, and its TCRdb copy is limited to in-frame clones, with some not included. The table records 150,000 to 200,000 clones, just over 90% of them present only once. The clonotype was recovered from an adult who received the AZD1222 COVID-19 vaccine. The sequenced sample was peripheral blood, obtained 28 days after the second AZD1222 dose.

The CDR3 sequence is CAISDLGGRDTEAFF. The CDR3 DNA reads TGTGCCATCAGTGACTTGGGGGGGCGCGACACTGAAGCTTTCTTT. The rearrangement joins TRBV10-3 to TRBJ1-1; tentatively, D is TRBD1 (6 bases). The germline V gene has CDR1 ENHRY and CDR2 SYGVKD. The CDR3 contains 15 residues. Between the trimmed V and J ends, which lost 3 bases and 3 bases, there was a span of 14 bases.